Below, one TCR beta chain is given with its context. What it binds is unknown. Some clones are missing from TCRdb's copy, which holds only in-frame ones; the method was immunoSEQ multiplex PCR. The table lists tens of thousands of clones, 60% to 80% of them singletons. Before sequencing took place, the ViraFEST assay used viral peptide pools to expand antigen-specific CD4+ T cells. Having been cultured for around ten days, the cells underwent CD4+ T cell isolation. Subjects were given two BNT162b2 or mRNA-1273 vaccine doses. Trimming at V came to 1 base and at J to 9 bases, leaving 8 bases not matched to a gene. This CDR3 is 15 amino acids long. The germline CDR1 and CDR2 sequences are SGHTA and FQGTGA. This specimen comes from a study of vaccination effects on CD4 cells after COVID-19.

This clonotype was sampled from a human donor who received a COVID-19 vaccine. This rearrangement joins TRBV7-3 to TRBJ2-1, with 8 bases that match TRBD2. The sample in question was CD4+ T cells from PBMCs cultured with HCoV-OC43 spike peptides, obtained after COVID-19 vaccination. Noted subset: HCoV-OC43 spike overlapping peptide pool stimulation. The CDR3 spells CASSLNIGTRSEQFF. Written as DNA, the CDR3 is TGTGCCAGCAGCTTAAATATAGGGACTAGGAGTGAGCAGTTCTTC.